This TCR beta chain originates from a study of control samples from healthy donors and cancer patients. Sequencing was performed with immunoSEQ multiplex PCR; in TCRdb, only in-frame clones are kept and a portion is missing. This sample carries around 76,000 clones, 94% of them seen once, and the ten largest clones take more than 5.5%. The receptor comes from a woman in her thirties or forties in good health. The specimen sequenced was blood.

The CDR3 nucleotides read TGTGCCAGCTCACCACCCCAGCACTCTGGAAACACCATATATTTT. Translated, it gives CASSPPQHSGNTIYF. The chain uses TRBV18 and TRBJ1-3, with unresolved D. The CDR3 is 15 amino acids. Germline-derived CDR1 and CDR2 are KGHSH and LQKENI. The V gene lost 0 bases and the J gene lost 0 bases, with 6 bases spanning the gap.